One and the same sample provided the 32 T cell receptor beta chains below, sequenced in a study of metastatic and nonmetastatic thyroid tumors. None of the patients had undergone any treatment ahead of thyroid surgery. TCRdb reassembled clones from the PCR reads with MiXCR. The data hold approximately 39,000 clones, with under 25% observed a single time. The sample was blood. These receptors came from a female donor with papillary thyroid cancer or a benign thyroid nodule (not recorded which). Some clones in this sample may be carry-over from other donors' samples.

This clone came up a few times. The chain uses TRBV6-1 and TRBJ2-7; no reliable D call. The germline gives CDR1 MNHNS, CDR2 SASEGT. The CDR3 has 12 residues. V was trimmed by 3 bases and J by 2 bases, leaving 5 bases between them. The CDR3 spells CASSDTPYEQYF. In DNA form, the CDR3 reads TGTGCCAGCAGTGACACCCCCTACGAGCAGTACTTC.

This clone was detected a few times. The chain carries TRBV29-1 and TRBJ1-5, with 7 nucleotides matching TRBD1. J gave up 6 bases and V 4 bases, and 6 bases lay outside the gene matches. Germline assignment: CDR1 SQVTM and CDR2 ANQGSEA. The CDR3 is made up of 13 amino acids. CDR3 amino acids: CSVAGGGGQPQHF. In nucleotides, the CDR3 is TGCAGCGTTGCAGGGGGGGGGGGTCAGCCCCAGCATTTT.

The chain combines TRBV30 with TRBJ1-4, with D maybe TRBD1 (6 bases). V gave up 5 bases and J gave up 2 bases, with 12 bases separating them. This CDR3 has 14 residues. Germline CDR1 reads GTSNPN; CDR2 reads SVGIG (reference sequence). The CDR3 nucleotides are TGTGCCTGGGAGGGGGGAGACACTAATGAAAAACTGTTTTTT. It yields the protein CAWEGGDTNEKLFF.

Worth noting for this clone: Without the conserved terminal phenylalanine or tryptophan, this CDR3 likely stems from a read error. The chain uses TRBV7-9 and TRBJ1-1; D may be TRBD1 (6 bases). The length of the CDR3 is 13 residues. The germline V and J ends were trimmed by 5 bases and 6 bases, with 13 bases remaining between them. Germline V gives CDR1 SEHNR, CDR2 FQNEAQ (reference sequence). As DNA, the CDR3 is TGTGCCAGCAGCCTCAGGGGAAACTCTGAAGCTTTCTCT. This sequence encodes CASSLRGNSEAFS.

The sample holds many counts of this clone. The chain recombines TRBV2 with TRBJ1-2, with TRBD1 as a possible D gene (6 bases). Germline V gene sequence: CDR1 SNHLY, CDR2 FYNNEI. Trimming removed 3 bases at V and 9 bases at J, with 29 bases between. The CDR3 length is 18 residues. The CDR3 reads CASSDLDRANPGGQSYTF. CDR3 in DNA: TGTGCCAGCAGTGACTTGGACAGAGCGAATCCAGGCGGCCAGAGCTACACCTTC.

At least ten counts were recorded for this clone. The chain recombines TRBV10-2 with TRBJ1-1, with TRBD1 as a possible D gene (5 bases). CDR1 and CDR2 from the germline V gene are WSHSY and SAAADI. The CDR3 is made up of 15 amino acids. V gave up 6 bases and J gave up 4 bases, with 18 bases separating them. DNA of the CDR3: TGCGCCAGCAGAGACGCAGGGCTTGAGGCCACTGAAGCTTTCTTT. Protein product: CASRDAGLEATEAFF.

The rearrangement joins TRBV27 to TRBJ1-1; tentatively, D is TRBD1 (5 bases). Trimming took 5 bases from V and 1 from J, leaving 14 bases between them. CDR1 is MNHEY, CDR2 SMNVEV, per germline (reference sequence). This CDR3 is built from 15 residues. This CDR3 reads CASSPLLGGNTEAFF. CDR3 nucleotide sequence: TGTGCCAGCAGTCCGTTATTGGGGGGGAACACTGAAGCTTTCTTT.

The chain is built from TRBV12-3 or TRBV12-4 and TRBJ1-1, with D perhaps matching TRBD1 (5 bases). The CDR3 totals 15 residues. V was shortened by 4 bases and J by 4 bases, with 16 bases between the two germline ends. As DNA, the CDR3 is TGTGCCAGCAGTTCCGGCGGGGGTTCTCTCACTGAAGCTTTCTTT. This sequence encodes CASSSGGGSLTEAFF.

Notes on this clone: The junction departs from the called germline gene at one end, perhaps through a read error. This rearrangement joins TRBV20-1 to TRBJ2-1; possibly TRBD1 for D (5 bases). This CDR3 is 15 amino acids long. In germline, CDR1 is DFQATT, CDR2 SNEGSKA (reference sequence). In nucleotides, the CDR3 is TGCAGTGCTCCGCAACAGGTGAAATCCTACAACGAGCAGTTCTTC. This translates into CSAPQQVKSYNEQFF.

This clone was detected many times. At the DNA level, this CDR3 is encoded by other sequences in the same sample as well. CDR3: CSAKTSGRTNEQFF. The CDR3 coding sequence is TGCAGTGCTAAGACTAGCGGGAGGACAAATGAGCAGTTCTTC. The chain links TRBV20-1 to TRBJ2-1; TRBD2 agrees at 13 bases. The CDR3 is 14 residues long. V lost 4 bases and J lost 7; bases outside the gene matches: 4. Germline assignment: CDR1 DFQATT and CDR2 SNEGSKA (reference sequence).

This clone has ten or more counts. As DNA, the CDR3 is TGTGCCAGCAGTGATACGGGAGATCAGTACGAGCAGTACTTC. Protein product: CASSDTGDQYEQYF. The V and J genes are TRBV2 and TRBJ2-7; tentative D call: TRBD2 (6 bases). Looked up from germline, CDR1 is SNHLY and CDR2 is FYNNEI. V lost 3 bases, J lost 4 bases, and 13 bases lay in between. The CDR3 has 14 amino acids.

This clone was counted many times. This CDR3 is CSAGGHPYEQYF. The CDR3 DNA reads TGCAGTGCAGGGGGACATCCCTACGAGCAGTACTTC. The chain is built from TRBV20-1 and TRBJ2-7, with D tentatively TRBD1 (6 bases). This CDR3 is built from 12 residues. Between the trimmed V and J ends, which lost 6 bases and 2 bases, there was a span of 11 bases. Germline V gives CDR1 DFQATT, CDR2 SNEGSKA (reference sequence).

In the case of this clone: One end of the junction is discordant with germline, which a read error may explain. Other DNA sequences from this sample encode an identical CDR3 as well. V gene TRBV2 combines with J gene TRBJ2-2; 11 bases line up with TRBD2. CDR3 size: 17 residues. Per the germline V gene, CDR1 is SNHLY and CDR2 is FYNNEI. In nucleotides, the CDR3 is TGTGCCAGCAGTGCTGGGACTAGCGGTAGGGCCACCGGTGAGCTGTTTTTT. Amino acid sequence: CASSAGTSGRATGELFF.

In its sample, this clone was seen a few times. A much larger clone differs from this one at a single base, so this may be a read error. J is TRBJ1-1 and V is TRBV12-3 or TRBV12-4; unclear D gene. The CDR3 consists of 13 residues. CDR3 loop: CASRPRSNTEALF. The CDR3 bases are TGTGCCAGCAGACCCCGGTCGAACACTGAAGCTCTCTTT.

This chain uses TRBV9 with TRBJ1-6; D is perhaps TRBD1 (5 bases). The V gene's germline CDR1 is SGDLS and CDR2 YYNGEE. V shed 4 bases and J shed 8 bases, with 22 bases lying between them. This CDR3 has 17 amino acids. CDR3 loop: CASSIHQEGREDSPLHF. The CDR3, as DNA: TGTGCCAGCAGCATCCATCAGGAGGGCAGGGAGGATTCACCCCTCCACTTT.

The chain has TRBV2 and TRBJ2-1, with D unclear. V lost 1 base and J lost 10, with 8 bases in between. CDR1 SNHLY and CDR2 FYNNEI come from the germline V gene. The CDR3 spans 12 residues. CDR3 region: CASSEVNSEQFF. The CDR3 bases are TGTGCCAGCAGTGAAGTCAACAGCGAGCAGTTCTTC.

V is TRBV28 and J is TRBJ2-3, with 7 bases identical to TRBD2. Losses at the gene ends were 3 bases for V and 1 base for J; bases not matched to a gene: 7. The CDR3 consists of 16 residues. CDR1 is MDHEN, CDR2 SYDVKM, per germline. Here the CDR3 reads CASSFFGLAGTDTQYF. The CDR3 DNA reads as TGTGCCAGCAGTTTTTTCGGTCTAGCGGGCACAGATACGCAGTATTTT.

The chain employs TRBV30 and TRBJ2-5; D is possibly TRBD1 (6 bases). V was shortened by 3 bases and J by 5 bases, with 16 bases between the two germline ends. The CDR3 has 14 amino acids. Germline V gene data show CDR1 as GTSNPN and CDR2 as SVGIG (reference sequence). CDR3 residues: CAWRRGEGEETQYF. The CDR3 DNA sequence: TGTGCCTGGAGGAGGGGCGAGGGGGAGGAGACCCAGTACTTC.

This chain links TRBV20-1 with TRBJ2-3; tentatively, D is TRBD2 (5 bases). V was shortened by 1 base and J by 4 bases, with 15 bases between the two germline ends. The CDR3 consists of 15 residues. Germline CDR1 reads DFQATT; CDR2 reads SNEGSKA (reference sequence). This chain's CDR3 is CSARVGVRAADTQYF. The DNA of the CDR3 is TGCAGTGCTAGAGTGGGCGTGAGGGCCGCAGATACGCAGTATTTT.

This clone was counted ten times or more. This rearrangement joins TRBV6-1 to TRBJ1-4; D is undetermined. Trimming took off 6 bases at V and 3 bases at J, with 11 bases between the two ends. The CDR3 spans 14 residues. Per the germline V gene, CDR1 is MNHNS and CDR2 is SASEGT. The CDR3: CASRIGISNEKLFF. The CDR3 region has the DNA TGTGCCAGCAGGATCGGGATCTCTAATGAAAAACTGTTTTTT.

The gene calls are TRBV20-1 and TRBJ2-2, with 9 positions matching TRBD2. Germline V gives CDR1 DFQATT, CDR2 SNEGSKA (reference sequence). V lost 1 base, J lost 8 bases, and 11 bases stayed unmatched. The CDR3 extends over 16 amino acids. The CDR3 spells CSARGRWTSVGGELFF. DNA of the CDR3: TGCAGTGCTAGAGGCCGTTGGACTAGCGTGGGGGGGGAGCTGTTTTTT.

This clone is labeled as medium-sized. The DNA of the CDR3 is TGTGCCAGCAGTGTAGGGGCTGGCTACACCTTC. It encodes CASSVGAGYTF. This sequence joins TRBV6-1 and TRBJ1-2; the D gene is possibly TRBD1 (5 bases). The V and J ends lost 4 bases and 7 bases respectively, with 7 bases between them. The CDR3 is made up of 11 amino acids. Germline V gene lookup returns CDR1 MNHNS and CDR2 SASEGT.

This clone was seen ten or more times. The chain is built from TRBV9 and TRBJ1-1; D ambiguous. The CDR3 runs 13 residues. CDR1 and CDR2 (germline): SGDLS, YYNGEE. Between the trimmed V and J ends, which lost 4 bases and 8 bases, there was a span of 15 bases. The CDR3: CASSRTRTGEAFF. The DNA for the CDR3 is TGTGCCAGCAGCAGAACGAGGACGGGCGAAGCTTTCTTT.

This clone showed up many times. The same CDR3 is also encoded by other DNA sequences in this sample. The rearrangement links TRBV2 to TRBJ1-2, with D unclear. The length of the CDR3 is 14 residues. Trimming removed 4 bases at V and 4 bases at J, with 13 bases between. CDR1 is SNHLY and CDR2 is FYNNEI in the germline V gene. Here the CDR3 reads CASSGLGQPYGYTF. As DNA, the CDR3 is TGTGCCAGCAGTGGCCTAGGGCAGCCCTATGGCTACACCTTC.

This clone was observed many times. The chain links TRBV19 to TRBJ1-5; weak D call: TRBD1 (6 bases). Trimming left V 6 bases short and J 6 bases short, with 18 bases between. Germline-derived CDR1 and CDR2 are LNHDA and SQIVND (reference sequence). This CDR3 comprises 15 residues. Here the CDR3 reads CASRTDRSNPQPQHF. The CDR3 DNA is TGTGCCAGTAGAACAGACAGGAGTAACCCTCAGCCCCAGCATTTT.

Turning to this clone: With a much larger clone just one base away, this may be a read error. V and J are TRBV20-1 and TRBJ2-1, with TRBD2 identical over 13 bases. Germline-derived CDR1 and CDR2 are DFQATT and SNEGSKA (reference sequence). CDR3 length: 14 amino acids. V was clipped by 8 bases and J by 7 bases; unmatched bases: 8. CDR3 region: CSTKTSGRTNEQFF. The CDR3 DNA is TGCAGTACCAAGACTAGCGGGAGGACAAATGAGCAGTTCTTC.

This clone has a count of ten or more. A much larger clonotype is one base distant, so this may be a read error. The chain carries TRBV15 and TRBJ2-7; 10 bases map to TRBD1. CDR3 length: 16 residues. The germline V gene has CDR1 LNHNV and CDR2 YYDKDF (reference sequence). CDR3 DNA sequence: TGTGCCACCTGCAGAGATCACGGGACAGGGGCACGCGAGCAGTACTTC. Translated: CATCRDHGTGAREQYF.

This clone was counted a few times. The conserved phenylalanine or tryptophan normally closing the CDR3 is absent here, so this likely arose from a read error. The chain employs TRBV6-1 and TRBJ1-2; no reliable D call. The length of the CDR3 is 12 residues. Germline assignment: CDR1 MNHNS and CDR2 SASEGT. V dropped 6 bases and J dropped 1 base, with 6 bases sitting between them. DNA for the CDR3: TGTGCCAGCAGGGTGGATAACTATGGCTACACCCTC. Protein: CASRVDNYGYTL.

Within the sample, this clone is medium-sized. The V gene is TRBV19, the J gene TRBJ2-7; no clear D. Germline V CDR1 and CDR2: LNHDA, SQIVND (reference sequence). This CDR3 is 13 amino acids long. The V and J ends lost 6 bases and 1 base respectively, with 10 bases between them. CDR3 sequence (DNA): TGTGCCAGTAGCCGGGTCCCTTCCTACGAGCAGTACTTC. This gives the protein CASSRVPSYEQYF. Combining the CDR3 with reference TRBV19 and TRBJ2-7 gives the whole variable domain DGGITQSPKYLFRKEGQNVTLSCEQNLNHDAMYWYRQDPGQGLRLIYYSQIVNDFQKGDIAEGYSVSREKKESFPLTVTSAQKNPTAFYLCASSRVPSYEQYFGPGTRLTVT.

This clone was counted many times. The chain links TRBV18 to TRBJ1-1; TRBD1 is a possible D gene (6 bases). V was trimmed by 3 bases and J by 0 bases, leaving 11 bases between them. Germline CDR1 and CDR2: KGHSH and LQKENI. The CDR3 totals 15 residues. The chain's CDR3 is CASSPTDSLNTEAFF. The CDR3, as DNA: TGTGCCAGCTCACCGACGGACAGCCTGAACACTGAAGCTTTCTTT.

The V and J genes are TRBV4-1 and TRBJ1-2; unclear D gene. This CDR3 contains 15 residues. V lost 0 bases, J lost 8 bases, and 16 bases lay in between. Germline V gene data show CDR1 as MGHRA and CDR2 as YSYEKL. In nucleotides, the CDR3 is TGCGCCAGCAGCCAAGATGCTGCCATGGTCGACGGCTACACCTTC. Protein sequence: CASSQDAAMVDGYTF.

This clone was picked up many times. V is TRBV19 and J is TRBJ2-2, with D perhaps TRBD1 or TRBD2 (5 bases each). Germline assignment: CDR1 LNHDA and CDR2 SQIVND (reference sequence). The V gene lost 6 bases and the J gene lost 6 bases, with 8 bases spanning the gap. The CDR3 consists of 12 residues. This chain's CDR3 is CASSLGAGELFF. In nucleotides, the CDR3 is TGTGCCAGTAGCCTGGGGGCCGGGGAGCTGTTTTTT.